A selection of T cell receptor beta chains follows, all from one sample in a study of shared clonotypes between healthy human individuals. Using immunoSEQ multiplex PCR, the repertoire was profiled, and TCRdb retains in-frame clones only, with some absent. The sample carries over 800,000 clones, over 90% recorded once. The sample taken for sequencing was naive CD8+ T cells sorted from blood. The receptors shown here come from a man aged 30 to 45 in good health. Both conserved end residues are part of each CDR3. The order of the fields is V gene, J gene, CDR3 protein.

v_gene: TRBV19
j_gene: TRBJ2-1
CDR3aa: CATSIAGFAYNEQFF

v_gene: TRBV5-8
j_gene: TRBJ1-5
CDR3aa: CASSLVVQPQHF

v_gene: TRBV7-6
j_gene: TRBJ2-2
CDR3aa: CASSLGTGYTGELFF

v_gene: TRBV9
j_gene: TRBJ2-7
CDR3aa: CASSGTGGDEQYF

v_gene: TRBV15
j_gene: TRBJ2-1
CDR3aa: CATSRTLAGAWNEQFF

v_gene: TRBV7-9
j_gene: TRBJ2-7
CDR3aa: CASSAVLRDKNYEQYF

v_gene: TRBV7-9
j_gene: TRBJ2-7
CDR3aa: CASSPARGPYEQYF

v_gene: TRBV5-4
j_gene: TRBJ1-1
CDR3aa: CASKTENTEAFF

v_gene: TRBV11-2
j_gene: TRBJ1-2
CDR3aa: CATRGESYGYTF

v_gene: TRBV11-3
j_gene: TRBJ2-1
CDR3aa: CASSLGAGGSYNEQFF

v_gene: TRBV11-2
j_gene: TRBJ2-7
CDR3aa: CASSFLGDEQYF

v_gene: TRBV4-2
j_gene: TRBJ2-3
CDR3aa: CASSLVGLADTQYF

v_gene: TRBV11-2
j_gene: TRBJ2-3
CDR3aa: CASSFYRDSTDTQYF

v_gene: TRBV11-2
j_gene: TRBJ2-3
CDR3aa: CASSYVGGGPTDTQYF

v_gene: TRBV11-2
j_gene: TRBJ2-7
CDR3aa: CASSLPGQGAHEQYF

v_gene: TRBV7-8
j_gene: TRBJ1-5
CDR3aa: CASSLVTGVGSNQPQHF

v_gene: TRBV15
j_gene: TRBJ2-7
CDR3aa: CATSRGSLSYEQYF

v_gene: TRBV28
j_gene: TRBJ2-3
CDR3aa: CASSFLKTGPTDTQYF

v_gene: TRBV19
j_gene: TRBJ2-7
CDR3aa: CASSIGLLGQRDMNYEQYF

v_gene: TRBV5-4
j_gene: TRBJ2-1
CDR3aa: CASSPGQGRSVDEQFF

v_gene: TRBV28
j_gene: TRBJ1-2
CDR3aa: CASRNPERTNYGYTF

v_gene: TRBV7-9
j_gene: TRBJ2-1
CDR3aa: CASLRTTEGNEQFF

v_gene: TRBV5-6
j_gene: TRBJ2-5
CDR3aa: CASSLGLAGGLGQETQYF

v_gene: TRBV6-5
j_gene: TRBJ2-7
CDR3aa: CASSVRGALSYEQYF

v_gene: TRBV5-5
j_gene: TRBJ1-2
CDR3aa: CASSQSRFVGREFQRYGYTF

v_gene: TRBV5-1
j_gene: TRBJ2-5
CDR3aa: CASSLDLTGVQETQYF

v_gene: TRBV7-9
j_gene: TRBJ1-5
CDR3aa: CASSLAPRVSRQPQHF

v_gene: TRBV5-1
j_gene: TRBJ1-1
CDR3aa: CASSKGGLDPEAFF

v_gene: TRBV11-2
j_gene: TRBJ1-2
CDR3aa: CASRPGTGGRPNYGYTF

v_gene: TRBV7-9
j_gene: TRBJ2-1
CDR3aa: CASSSEGADEQFF

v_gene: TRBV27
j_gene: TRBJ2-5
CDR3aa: CASSSNKPPGQETQYF

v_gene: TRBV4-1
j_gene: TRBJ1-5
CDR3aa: CASSQAGQGAAQPQHF

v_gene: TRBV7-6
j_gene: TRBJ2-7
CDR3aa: CASSQTGFYEQYF

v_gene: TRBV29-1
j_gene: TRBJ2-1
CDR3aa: CSVELGQGQFF

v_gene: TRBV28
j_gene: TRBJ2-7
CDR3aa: CASSLTSDGSYEQYF

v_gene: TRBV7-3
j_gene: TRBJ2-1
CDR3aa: CASSSRPNEQFF

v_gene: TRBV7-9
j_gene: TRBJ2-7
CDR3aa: CASSSAGTPNWYEQYF

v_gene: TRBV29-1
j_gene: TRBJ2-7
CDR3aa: CSVEAGDYEQYF

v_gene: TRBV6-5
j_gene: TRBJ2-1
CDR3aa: CASTFGGENEQFF

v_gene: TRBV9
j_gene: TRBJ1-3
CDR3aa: CASSVGGGSGNTIYF

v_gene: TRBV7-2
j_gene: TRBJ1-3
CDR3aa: CASSLAVSGNTIYF

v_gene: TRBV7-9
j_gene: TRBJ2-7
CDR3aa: CASSPPERREQYF

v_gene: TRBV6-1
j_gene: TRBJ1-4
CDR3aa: CASQRWAYNEKLFF

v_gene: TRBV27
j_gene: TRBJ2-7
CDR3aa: CASSLINRPRGDEQYF

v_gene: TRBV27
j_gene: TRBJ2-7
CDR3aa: CASSLPTGEQYF

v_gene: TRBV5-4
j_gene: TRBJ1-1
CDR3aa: CASSHSGAEAFF

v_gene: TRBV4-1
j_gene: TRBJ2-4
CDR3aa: CASSLSRANIQYF